The entry below describes one T cell receptor beta chain. Its cognate antigen has yet to be identified. Nothing much larger sits one base from this clone, and base qualities are not available. This sample is drawn from a study of blood T cell dynamics during melanoma immunotherapy (TCRdb year 2020). The study in broad terms: All patients had metastatic melanoma and were given first-line pembrolizumab or nivolumab plus ipilimumab as standard of care in the United Kingdom. To find early correlates of response, peripheral T cell receptor repertoires were profiled in metastatic melanoma patients before and after one cycle of checkpoint inhibitor therapy. The training cohort consisted of consecutive patients, while an additional independent group of patients from the same centre was pooled to form an external validation set. Paper-wide results and their limitations: The study was unable to establish whether the T cell clones driving the repertoire changes were melanoma-specific or instead reflected general immune activation. The relatively small sample size was acknowledged as potentially limiting generalization of the results. Patients who later achieved disease control showed a bifurcated PBMC repertoire reorganization at W3, with increased clonality or increased diversity, unlike progressors.

For every bulk PBMC sample, a fixed 350 ng of DNA was loaded. Following the manufacturer instructions, the immunoSEQ TCRb Assay kit was used to amplify TCR beta CDR3 sequences from genomic DNA. The KAPA Library Quantification Kit for Illumina platforms was used to quantify pooled libraries by qPCR. Pooled libraries were sequenced on an Illumina NextSeq 500, clustered at roughly 0.55-1.1 pM. In the original analysis: TCR data were analyzed with immunoSEQ ANALYZER and the R LymphoSeq package. A rearrangement efficiency score was calculated as productive divided by the sum of productive and non-productive CDR3 sequences. Clonality was measured with the Gini coefficient and diversity with the Renyi index at alpha=1, compared pairwise between timepoints within each patient. In LymphoSeq, clonal relatedness was computed using an edit distance of 3, and repertoire similarity was computed using the Bhattacharyya coefficient. To classify response, a linear discriminant analysis based on week-3 changes in clonality and diversity was built with the R MASS and caret packages. What TCRdb holds here is the immuneACCESS table cut down to in-frame rearrangements. Part of the clones is not present; checked against another copy, under half of the missing clones reflect an unresolved V gene, and the others are unexplained. Clone size and V and J calls were adopted from that table, with D and trimming inferred from the DNA. The sample has around 10,000 clones on record, roughly 85% of them singletons. In total, the top ten clones hold over 8.5% of the sample.

From its cysteine to its phenylalanine, the CDR3 spans 14 amino acids. The kept DNA is CDR3 alone, 42 bases in frame from the first base. The germline V gene provides CDR1 SGHVS and CDR2 FNYEAQ. The V end loses 4 bases and the J end loses 7 bases, and a stretch of 14 bases separates them. This specimen's time point label, interpreted: pre-treatment baseline. Blood samples were collected before treatment (T0) and at week 3 (W3), after the first cycle of checkpoint blockade. Except for two patients with rapid clinical progression, response was assessed 12 weeks after the first infusion by RECIST 1.1; disease control meant complete response, partial response or stable disease. Patients with prior systemic cancer treatment, concomitant immunosuppressant therapy or synchronous other active malignancies were excluded. To track both circulating cells and T cell turnover, TCR beta was sequenced from bulk PBMC as well as from plasma cell-free DNA. Lymphoprep and SepMate tubes were used to isolate PBMC from blood, and red cell lysis was then performed. QIAamp DNA Blood Mini kits were used to extract DNA from PBMC and sorted T cell subsets.

This TCR came from a human donor with melanoma. Sequenced here: blood, sampled from a patient treated with checkpoint blockade. The rearranged chain carries TRBV7-6 and TRBJ2-1, with no confidently assigned D gene. DNA sequence: TGTGCCAGCAGCTACGTGGGCCCGCAGAATGAGCAGTTCTTC. Its protein is CASSYVGPQNEQFF.